The clone carrying this TCR beta chain was picked up one time. The protocol was immunoSEQ multiplex PCR, while the TCRdb copy is restricted to in-frame clones and leaves out a portion. This table has tens of thousands of clones, under 85% appearing once. The CDR3 has 13 amino acids. The germline gives CDR1 SGHRS, CDR2 YFSETQ. J was trimmed by 7 bases and V by 4 bases; bases with no gene match: 7. Time point here: after dendritic cell vaccination, including at tumor progression/relapse. The data originate from a study of glioma-infiltrating T cells after dendritic cell vaccination. The chain links TRBV5-1 to TRBJ2-5, with 7 bases matching TRBD2. This specimen was blood, taken after dendritic cell vaccination. This sequence was found in a human donor with glioblastoma. CDR3 residues: CASSPGLDATQYF. In DNA, the CDR3 is TGCGCCAGCAGCCCTGGACTAGACGCGACCCAGTACTTC.